Below are 11 T cell receptor beta chains sequenced from a single sample in a study of T cells of healthy individuals. TCRdb analysed the 5' RACE reads with MiXCR anew, one entry per CDR3 protein. Among around 63,000 distinct CDR3 sequences listed, roughly 15% were seen once. These receptors were obtained from a human donor in good health.

Regarding this clonotype: The junction differs from germline at one of its ends, possibly a read error. The chain employs TRBV5-6 and TRBJ2-7; TRBD2 agrees at 7 bases. The CDR3 is 14 amino acids. The germline CDR1 and CDR2 sequences are SGHDT and YYEEEE. The CDR3 nucleotides read TGTGCCAGCAGCTTGGTTGGGACTAACTACGAGCTGTACTTC. Translated: CASSLVGTNYELYF.

The table lists this clonotype with many counts. The chain's CDR3 is CSASPNSHYGYTF. As DNA, the CDR3 is TGCAGTGCTAGCCCAAACAGTCACTATGGCTACACCTTC. The J gene is TRBJ1-2, the V gene TRBV20-1; D unresolved. V lost 3 bases and J lost 3, with 11 bases in between. From germline, CDR1 is DFQATT and CDR2 SNEGSKA (reference sequence). The CDR3 contains 13 residues.

This clonotype was recorded many times. This rearrangement joins TRBV20-1 to TRBJ2-3, with 9 bases matching TRBD1. The CDR3 runs to 16 residues. The J segment lost 3 bases and the V segment lost 1 base, leaving 8 bases of the junction unmatched. The germline V gene has CDR1 DFQATT and CDR2 SNEGSKA (reference sequence). The CDR3 is CSARGLKGTGTDTQYF. CDR3 in DNA: TGCAGTGCTAGAGGATTGAAAGGGACAGGGACAGATACGCAGTATTTT.

This clonotype was seen repeatedly, ten times or more. The chain recombines TRBV29-1 with TRBJ2-7, with D uncertain. Germline CDR1 SQVTM, CDR2 ANQGSEA. This CDR3 spans 12 amino acids. V was shortened by 5 bases and J by 3 bases, with 11 bases between the two germline ends. In DNA, the CDR3 is TGCAGCGTTTCGAACTACAACTACGAGCAGTACTTC. Protein sequence: CSVSNYNYEQYF.

This clonotype has a count of ten or more. This rearrangement joins TRBV12-3 or TRBV12-4 to TRBJ2-2, with unresolved D. The CDR3 sequence is 13 residues long. V was trimmed by 4 bases and J by 5 bases, leaving 8 bases between them. CDR3 sequence (DNA): TGTGCCAGCAGTTCACAGCAGACCGGGGAGCTGTTTTTT. Amino acids: CASSSQQTGELFF.

The chain recombines TRBV3-1 with TRBJ2-1; D is perhaps TRBD2 (6 bases). V shed 4 bases and J shed 1 base, with 17 bases lying between them. CDR1 and CDR2 (germline): LGHDT, YNNKEL (reference sequence). CDR3 length equals 17 residues. For the CDR3, the DNA is TGTGCCAGCAGCCCCCTGGGGCGGGGTCGGTCCTACAATGAGCAGTTCTTC. As protein: CASSPLGRGRSYNEQFF.

The chain links TRBV5-4 to TRBJ2-7; 7 bases are shared with TRBD1. The CDR3 is 15 amino acids. V lost 1 base, J lost 6 bases, and 10 bases stayed unmatched. Germline V gene sequence: CDR1 SGHNT, CDR2 YYREEE (reference sequence). The CDR3 loop reads CASSLRGGGSREQYF. The CDR3 bases are TGTGCCAGCAGCTTGCGAGGGGGCGGTTCGCGCGAGCAGTACTTC.

This chain joins TRBV5-1 and TRBJ1-5, with D hard to call. The CDR3 spans 13 residues. V was trimmed by 4 bases and J by 0 bases, leaving 5 bases between them. CDR1 is SGHRS and CDR2 is YFSETQ in the germline V gene. CDR3 protein: CASSTCSNQPQHF. For the CDR3, the DNA is TGCGCCAGCAGCACGTGTAGCAATCAGCCCCAGCATTTT.

This clonotype was seen at least ten times. The chain carries TRBV5-1 and TRBJ1-2; D gene ambiguous. Germline lookup yields CDR1 SGHRS and CDR2 YFSETQ. V lost 4 bases to trimming and J lost 5 bases, with 12 bases between them. The CDR3 totals 13 residues. CDR3 bases: TGCGCCAGCAGCGTGGACGGGGATTATGGCTACACCTTC. It is translated as CASSVDGDYGYTF.

This clonotype appeared many times. V and J are TRBV4-1 and TRBJ2-5, with 8 positions matching TRBD1. The length of the CDR3 is 16 residues. V lost 1 base and J lost 4; bases outside the gene matches: 8. Germline lookup yields CDR1 MGHRA and CDR2 YSYEKL. The CDR3 protein is CASSQGRQGLRETQYF. CDR3 DNA sequence: TGCGCCAGCAGCCAAGGGAGACAGGGGTTGCGAGAGACCCAGTACTTC.

The J gene is TRBJ2-2, the V gene TRBV20-1; no clear D. V shed 3 bases and J shed 2 bases, with 4 bases lying between them. Germline V gene sequence: CDR1 DFQATT, CDR2 SNEGSKA (reference sequence). The CDR3 loop spans 12 amino acids. This CDR3 is CSASENTGELFF. DNA of the CDR3: TGCAGTGCTAGTGAAAACACCGGGGAGCTGTTTTTT.